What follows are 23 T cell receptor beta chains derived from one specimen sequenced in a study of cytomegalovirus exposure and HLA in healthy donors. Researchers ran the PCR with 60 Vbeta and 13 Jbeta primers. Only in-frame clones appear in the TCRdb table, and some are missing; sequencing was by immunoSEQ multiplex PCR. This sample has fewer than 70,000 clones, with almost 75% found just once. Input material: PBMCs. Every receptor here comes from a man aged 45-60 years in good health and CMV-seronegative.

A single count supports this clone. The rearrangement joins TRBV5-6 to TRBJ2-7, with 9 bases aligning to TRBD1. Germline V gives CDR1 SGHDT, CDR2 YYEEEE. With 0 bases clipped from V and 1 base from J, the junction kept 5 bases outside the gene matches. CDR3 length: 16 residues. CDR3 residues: CASSLAGTGSSYEQYF. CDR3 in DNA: TGTGCCAGCAGCTTGGCCGGGACAGGGAGTTCCTACGAGCAGTACTTC.

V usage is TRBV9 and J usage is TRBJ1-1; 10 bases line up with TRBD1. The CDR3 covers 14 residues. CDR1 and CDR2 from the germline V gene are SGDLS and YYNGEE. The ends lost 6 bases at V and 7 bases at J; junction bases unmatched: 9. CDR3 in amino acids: CASTRQGAFGEAFF. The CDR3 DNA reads TGTGCCAGCACCAGACAGGGGGCATTTGGTGAAGCTTTCTTT. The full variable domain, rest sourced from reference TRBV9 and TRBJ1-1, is DSGVTQTPKHLITATGQRVTLRCSPRSGDLSVYWYQQSLDQGLQFLIQYYNGEERAKGNILERFSAQQFPDLHSELNLSSLELGDSALYFCASTRQGAFGEAFFGQGTRLTVV.

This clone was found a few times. CDR3 nucleotide sequence: TGTGCCAGCAGTTTATCTAGTCGGTCCCGGGGGGGAAGGAATGAGCAGTTCTTC. This translates into CASSLSSRSRGGRNEQFF. The gene calls are TRBV27 and TRBJ2-1; 8 positions agree with TRBD2. The CDR3 runs 18 residues. Germline values: CDR1 MNHEY, CDR2 SMNVEV (reference sequence). V gave up 0 bases and J gave up 7 bases; unmatched junction bases: 14.

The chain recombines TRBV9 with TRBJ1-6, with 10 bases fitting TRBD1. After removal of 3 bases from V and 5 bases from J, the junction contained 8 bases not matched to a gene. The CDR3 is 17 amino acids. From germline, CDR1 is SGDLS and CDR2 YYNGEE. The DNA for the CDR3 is TGTGCCAGCAGCGCTAGACAGGGGGCGCGTAATAATTCACCCCTCCACTTT. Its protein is CASSARQGARNNSPLHF.

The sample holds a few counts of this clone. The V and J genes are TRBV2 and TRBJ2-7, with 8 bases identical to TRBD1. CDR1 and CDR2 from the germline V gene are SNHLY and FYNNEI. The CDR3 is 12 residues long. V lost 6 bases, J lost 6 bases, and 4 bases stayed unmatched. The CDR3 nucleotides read TGTGCCAGCAGGGCGACAGGGGTCGAGCAGTACTTC. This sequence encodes CASRATGVEQYF.

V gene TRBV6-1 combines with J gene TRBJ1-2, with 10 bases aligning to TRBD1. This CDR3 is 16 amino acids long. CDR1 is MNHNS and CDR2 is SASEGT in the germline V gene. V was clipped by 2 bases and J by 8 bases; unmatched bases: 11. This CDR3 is CASSERSGTGVGGYTF. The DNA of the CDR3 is TGTGCCAGCAGTGAACGGTCCGGGACAGGGGTTGGGGGCTACACCTTC.

As DNA, the CDR3 is TGTGCCAGTAGTACCGGTGGGGGGGGTAACTATGGCTACACCTTC. Translating gives CASSTGGGGNYGYTF. The genes are TRBV19 and TRBJ1-2; possibly TRBD1 for D (5 bases). Germline V CDR1 and CDR2: LNHDA, SQIVND (reference sequence). The V and J ends lost 4 bases and 1 base respectively, with 13 bases between them. There are 15 residues in the CDR3. The full variable domain, its missing parts supplied by reference TRBV19 and TRBJ1-2, is DGGITQSPKYLFRKEGQNVTLSCEQNLNHDAMYWYRQDPGQGLRLIYYSQIVNDFQKGDIAEGYSVSREKKESFPLTVTSAQKNPTAFYLCASSTGGGGNYGYTFGSGTRLTVV.

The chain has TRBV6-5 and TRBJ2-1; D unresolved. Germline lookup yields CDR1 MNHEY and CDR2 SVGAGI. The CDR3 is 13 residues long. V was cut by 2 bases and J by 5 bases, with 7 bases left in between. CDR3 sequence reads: CASSYVGDNEQFF. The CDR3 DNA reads TGTGCCAGCAGTTACGTGGGCGACAATGAGCAGTTCTTC.

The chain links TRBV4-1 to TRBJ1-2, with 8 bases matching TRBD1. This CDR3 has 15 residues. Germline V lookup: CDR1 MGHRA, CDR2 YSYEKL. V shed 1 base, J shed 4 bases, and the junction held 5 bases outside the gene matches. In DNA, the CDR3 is TGCGCCAGCAGCCAAGTGGGACAGGCGTTCTATGGCTACACCTTC. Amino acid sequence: CASSQVGQAFYGYTF.

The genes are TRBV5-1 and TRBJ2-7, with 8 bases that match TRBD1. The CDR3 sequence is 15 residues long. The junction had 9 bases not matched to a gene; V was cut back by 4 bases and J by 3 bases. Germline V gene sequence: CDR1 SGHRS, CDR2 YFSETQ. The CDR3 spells CASSADRGMNYEQYF. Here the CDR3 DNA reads TGCGCCAGCAGCGCAGACAGGGGCATGAACTACGAGCAGTACTTC.

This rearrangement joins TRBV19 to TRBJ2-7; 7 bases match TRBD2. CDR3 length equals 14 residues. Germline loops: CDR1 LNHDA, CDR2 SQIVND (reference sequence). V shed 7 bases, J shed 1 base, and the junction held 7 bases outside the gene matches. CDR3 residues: CASKLVAGSYEQYF. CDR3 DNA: TGTGCCAGTAAGTTGGTAGCGGGTTCCTACGAGCAGTACTTC.

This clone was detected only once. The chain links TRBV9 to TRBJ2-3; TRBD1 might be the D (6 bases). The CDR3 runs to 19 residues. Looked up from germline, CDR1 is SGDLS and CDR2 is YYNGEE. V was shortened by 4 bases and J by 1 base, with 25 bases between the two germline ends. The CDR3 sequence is CASSTRPPTGPFGTDTQYF. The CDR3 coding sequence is TGTGCCAGCAGCACCCGTCCCCCAACAGGGCCCTTCGGCACAGATACGCAGTATTTT.

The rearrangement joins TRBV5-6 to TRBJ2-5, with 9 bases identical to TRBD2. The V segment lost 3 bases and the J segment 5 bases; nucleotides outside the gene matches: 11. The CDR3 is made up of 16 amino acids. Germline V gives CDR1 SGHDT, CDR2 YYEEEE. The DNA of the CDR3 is TGTGCCAGCAGCTACACCGGGACTAGCCGGTTGGAGACCCAGTACTTC. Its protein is CASSYTGTSRLETQYF.

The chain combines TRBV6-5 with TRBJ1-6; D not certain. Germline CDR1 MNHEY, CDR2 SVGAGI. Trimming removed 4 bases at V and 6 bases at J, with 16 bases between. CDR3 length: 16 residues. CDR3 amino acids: CASSSLRGGSNSPLHF. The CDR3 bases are TGTGCCAGCAGTTCTTTACGTGGAGGGTCTAATTCACCCCTCCACTTT.

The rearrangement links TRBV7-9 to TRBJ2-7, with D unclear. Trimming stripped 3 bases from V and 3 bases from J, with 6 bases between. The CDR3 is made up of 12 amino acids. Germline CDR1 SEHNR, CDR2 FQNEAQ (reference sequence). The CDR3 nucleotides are TGTGCCAGCAGCTTCAACGGCTACGAGCAGTACTTC. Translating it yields CASSFNGYEQYF.

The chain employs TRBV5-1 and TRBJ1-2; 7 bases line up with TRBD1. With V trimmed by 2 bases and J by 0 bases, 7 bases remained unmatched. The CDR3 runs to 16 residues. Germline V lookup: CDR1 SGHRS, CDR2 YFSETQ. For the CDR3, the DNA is TGCGCCAGCAGCTTCCGCGCAGGGGGGCCTAACTATGGCTACACCTTC. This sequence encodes CASSFRAGGPNYGYTF.

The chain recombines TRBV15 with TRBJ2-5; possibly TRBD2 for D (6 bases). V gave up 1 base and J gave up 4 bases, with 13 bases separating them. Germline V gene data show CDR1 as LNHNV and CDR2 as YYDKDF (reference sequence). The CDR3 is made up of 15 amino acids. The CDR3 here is CATSRVGEAGETQYF. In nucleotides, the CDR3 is TGTGCCACCAGCAGAGTGGGGGAGGCTGGAGAGACCCAGTACTTC.

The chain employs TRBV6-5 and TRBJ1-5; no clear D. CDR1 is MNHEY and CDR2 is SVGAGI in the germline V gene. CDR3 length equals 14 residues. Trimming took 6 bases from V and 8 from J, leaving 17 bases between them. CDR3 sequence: CASSHQGGWEPQHF. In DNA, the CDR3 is TGTGCCAGCAGCCACCAAGGAGGCTGGGAGCCCCAGCATTTT.

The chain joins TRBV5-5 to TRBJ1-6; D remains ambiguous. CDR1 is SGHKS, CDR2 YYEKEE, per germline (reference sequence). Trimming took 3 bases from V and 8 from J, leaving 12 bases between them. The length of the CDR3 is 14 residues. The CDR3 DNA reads TGTGCCAGCAGCTCCCACGGGAGGGATTCACCCCTCCACTTT. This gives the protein CASSSHGRDSPLHF.

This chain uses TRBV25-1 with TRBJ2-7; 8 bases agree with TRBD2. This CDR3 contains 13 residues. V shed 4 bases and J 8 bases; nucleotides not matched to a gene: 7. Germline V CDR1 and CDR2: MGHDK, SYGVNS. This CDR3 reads CASSGITSGKQYF. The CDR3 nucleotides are TGTGCCAGCAGTGGGATAACTAGCGGAAAGCAGTACTTC.

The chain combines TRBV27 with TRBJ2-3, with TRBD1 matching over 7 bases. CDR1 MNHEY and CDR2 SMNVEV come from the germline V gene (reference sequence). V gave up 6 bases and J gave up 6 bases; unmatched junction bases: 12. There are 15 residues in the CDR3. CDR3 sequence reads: CASRGQTSPRDTQYF. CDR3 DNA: TGTGCCAGCAGGGGACAGACCTCTCCCCGGGATACGCAGTATTTT.

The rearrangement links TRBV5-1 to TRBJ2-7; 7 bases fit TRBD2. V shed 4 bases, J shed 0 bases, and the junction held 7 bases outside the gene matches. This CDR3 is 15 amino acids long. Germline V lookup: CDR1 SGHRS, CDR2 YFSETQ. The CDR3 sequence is CASSTGGQGSYEQYF. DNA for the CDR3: TGCGCCAGCAGCACGGGAGGCCAGGGCTCCTACGAGCAGTACTTC.

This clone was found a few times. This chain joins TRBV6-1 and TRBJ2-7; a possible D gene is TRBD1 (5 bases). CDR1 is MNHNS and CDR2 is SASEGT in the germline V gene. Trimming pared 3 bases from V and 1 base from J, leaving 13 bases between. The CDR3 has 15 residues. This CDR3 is CASSEPRGYSYEQYF. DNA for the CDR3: TGTGCCAGCAGTGAGCCTAGGGGTTATTCCTACGAGCAGTACTTC.